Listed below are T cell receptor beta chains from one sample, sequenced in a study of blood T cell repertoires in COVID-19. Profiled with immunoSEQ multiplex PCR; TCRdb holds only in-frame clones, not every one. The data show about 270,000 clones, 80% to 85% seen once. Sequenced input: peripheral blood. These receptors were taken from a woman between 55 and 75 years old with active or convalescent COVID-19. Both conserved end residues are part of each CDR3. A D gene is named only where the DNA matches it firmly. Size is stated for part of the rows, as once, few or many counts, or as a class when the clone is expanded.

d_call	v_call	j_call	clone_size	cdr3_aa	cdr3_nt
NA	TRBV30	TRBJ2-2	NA	CAWRGHGTGELFF	TGTGCCTGGAGGGGCCACGGAACCGGGGAGCTGTTTTTT
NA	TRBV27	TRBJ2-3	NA	CASSFPSDTQYF	TGTGCCAGCAGTTTCCCCTCAGATACGCAGTATTTT
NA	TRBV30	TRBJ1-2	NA	CAWSGDSEGYTF	TGTGCCTGGAGTGGTGACAGCGAGGGCTACACCTTC
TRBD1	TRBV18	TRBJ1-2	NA	CASSPRDRVVENGYTF	TGTGCCAGCTCACCCCGGGACAGGGTAGTGGAAAATGGCTACACCTTC
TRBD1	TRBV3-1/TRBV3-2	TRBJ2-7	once	CASSLLLGRDRLSYEQYF	TGTGCCAGCAGCCTTCTCCTCGGGCGGGACAGGCTCTCCTACGAGCAGTACTTC
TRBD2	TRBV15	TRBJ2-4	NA	CATSRDRAGTSQAKNIQYF	TGTGCCACCAGCAGAGATAGGGCCGGGACTAGCCAGGCCAAAAACATTCAGTACTTC
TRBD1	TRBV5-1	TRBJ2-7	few	CASRNTGTASYEQYF	TGCGCCAGCAGAAATACCGGGACAGCTTCATACGAGCAGTACTTC
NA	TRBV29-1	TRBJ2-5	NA	CSVTKQETQYF	TGCAGCGTGACTAAGCAAGAGACCCAGTACTTC
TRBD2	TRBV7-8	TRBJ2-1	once	CASSWGLAGLTYNEQFF	TGTGCCAGCAGCTGGGGACTAGCGGGTTTAACCTACAATGAGCAGTTCTTC
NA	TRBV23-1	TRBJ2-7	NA	CASSHGDRSHEQYF	TGCGCCAGCAGTCATGGCGACAGGTCCCACGAGCAGTACTTC
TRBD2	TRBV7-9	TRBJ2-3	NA	CASSHLAGGPQVTQYF	TGTGCCAGCAGCCACCTAGCGGGGGGGCCGCAGGTTACGCAGTATTTT
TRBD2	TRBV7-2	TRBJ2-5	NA	CASSLPGGDIMKETQYF	TGTGCCAGCAGCTTACCCGGGGGGGACATAATGAAAGAGACCCAGTACTTC
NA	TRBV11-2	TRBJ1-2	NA	CASSLDHQAIYGYTF	TGTGCCAGCAGCTTAGATCACCAGGCTATTTATGGCTACACCTTC
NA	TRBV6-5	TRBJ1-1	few	CASSYSNRNTEAFF	TGTGCCAGCAGTTACTCGAACAGGAACACTGAAGCTTTCTTT
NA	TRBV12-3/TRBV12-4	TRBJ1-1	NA	CASSLLQGSEAFF	TGTGCCAGCAGCCTCCTGCAGGGCTCTGAAGCTTTCTTT
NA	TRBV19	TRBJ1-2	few	CASSIGYGVGGYTF	TGTGCCAGTAGTATAGGATACGGGGTTGGGGGCTACACCTTC
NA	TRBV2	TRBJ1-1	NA	CASRTGGGMNTEAFF	TGTGCCAGCAGAACTGGCGGGGGCATGAACACTGAAGCTTTCTTT
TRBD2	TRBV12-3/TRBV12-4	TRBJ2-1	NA	CASSTQRGAAFF	TGTGCCAGCAGTACCCAGCGGGGGGCAGCGTTCTTC
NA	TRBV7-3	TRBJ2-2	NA	CASSLTSGTNTGELFF	TGTGCCAGCAGCTTAACGTCCGGGACAAACACCGGGGAGCTGTTTTTT
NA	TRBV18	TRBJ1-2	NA	CASSPPGGGVGYTF	TGTGCCAGCTCACCACCAGGCGGGGGCGTCGGCTACACCTTC
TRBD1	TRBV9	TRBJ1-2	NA	CASSVTGQGAYGYTF	TGTGCCAGCAGCGTAACGGGACAGGGAGCCTATGGCTACACCTTC